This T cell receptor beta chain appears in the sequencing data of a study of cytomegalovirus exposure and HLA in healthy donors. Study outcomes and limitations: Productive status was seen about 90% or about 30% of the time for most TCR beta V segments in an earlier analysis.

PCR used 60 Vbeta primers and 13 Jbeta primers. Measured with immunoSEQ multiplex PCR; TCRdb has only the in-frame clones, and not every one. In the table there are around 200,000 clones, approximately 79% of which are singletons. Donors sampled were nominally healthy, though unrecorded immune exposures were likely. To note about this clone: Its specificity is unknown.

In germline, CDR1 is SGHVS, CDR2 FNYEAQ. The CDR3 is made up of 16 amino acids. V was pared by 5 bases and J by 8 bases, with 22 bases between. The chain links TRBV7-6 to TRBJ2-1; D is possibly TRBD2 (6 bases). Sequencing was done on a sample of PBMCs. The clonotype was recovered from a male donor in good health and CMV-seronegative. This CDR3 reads CASSPLTGGGTDEQFF. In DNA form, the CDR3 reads TGTGCCAGCAGCCCTCTAACCGGAGGAGGGACCGATGAGCAGTTCTTC.